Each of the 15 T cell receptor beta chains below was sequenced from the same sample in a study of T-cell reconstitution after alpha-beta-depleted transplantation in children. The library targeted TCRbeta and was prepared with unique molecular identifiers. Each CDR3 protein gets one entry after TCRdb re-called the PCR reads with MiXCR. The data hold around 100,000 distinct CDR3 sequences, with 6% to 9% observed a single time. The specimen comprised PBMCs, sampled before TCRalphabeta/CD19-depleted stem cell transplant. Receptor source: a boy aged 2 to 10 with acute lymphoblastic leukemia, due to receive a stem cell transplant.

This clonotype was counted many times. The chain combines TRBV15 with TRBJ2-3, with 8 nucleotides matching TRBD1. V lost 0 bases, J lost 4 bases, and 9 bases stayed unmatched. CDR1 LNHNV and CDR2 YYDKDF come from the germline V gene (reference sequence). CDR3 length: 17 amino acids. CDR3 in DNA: TGTGCCACCAGCAGAGATTACCCACAGGGGGTCGCAGATACGCAGTATTTT. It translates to CATSRDYPQGVADTQYF.

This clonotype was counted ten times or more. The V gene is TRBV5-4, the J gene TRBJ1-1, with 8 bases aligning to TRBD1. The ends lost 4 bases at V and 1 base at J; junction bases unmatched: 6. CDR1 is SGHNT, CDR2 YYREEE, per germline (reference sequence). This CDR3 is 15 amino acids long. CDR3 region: CASSPGTGWNTEAFF. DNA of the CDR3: TGTGCCAGCAGCCCTGGGACAGGATGGAACACTGAAGCTTTCTTT.

In DNA form, the CDR3 reads TGTGCCAGCAGCCAAGGGGACTATGGCTACACCTTC. Translating gives CASSQGDYGYTF. The V call is TRBV3-1, the J call TRBJ1-2; no clear D gene. With 1 base removed from V and 3 bases from J, the gap between germline ends came to 3 bases. The CDR3 sequence is 12 residues long. Germline values: CDR1 LGHDT, CDR2 YNNKEL (reference sequence).

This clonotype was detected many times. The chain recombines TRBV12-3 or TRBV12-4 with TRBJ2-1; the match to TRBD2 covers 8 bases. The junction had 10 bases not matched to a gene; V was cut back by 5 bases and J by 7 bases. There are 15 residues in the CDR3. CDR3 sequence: CASSPTGTRWNEQFF. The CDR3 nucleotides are TGTGCCAGCAGTCCCACAGGGACTAGGTGGAATGAGCAGTTCTTC.

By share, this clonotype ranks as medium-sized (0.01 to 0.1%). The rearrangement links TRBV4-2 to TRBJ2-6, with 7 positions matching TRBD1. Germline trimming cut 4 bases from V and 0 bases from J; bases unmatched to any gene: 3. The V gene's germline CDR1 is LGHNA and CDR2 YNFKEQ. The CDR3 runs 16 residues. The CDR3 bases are TGTGCCAGCAGCCGGGACAGCCTCTCTGGGGCCAACGTCCTGACTTTC. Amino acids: CASSRDSLSGANVLTF.

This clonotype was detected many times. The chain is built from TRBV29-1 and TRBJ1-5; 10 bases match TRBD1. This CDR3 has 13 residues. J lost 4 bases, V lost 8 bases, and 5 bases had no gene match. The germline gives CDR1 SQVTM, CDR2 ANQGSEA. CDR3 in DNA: TGCAGCATAGGACAGGGGGGGAATCAGCCCCAGCATTTT. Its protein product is CSIGQGGNQPQHF.

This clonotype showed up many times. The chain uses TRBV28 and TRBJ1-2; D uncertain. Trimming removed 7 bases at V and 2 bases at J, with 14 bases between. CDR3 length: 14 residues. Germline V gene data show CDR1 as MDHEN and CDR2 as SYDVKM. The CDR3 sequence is CASIPIGVNYGYTF. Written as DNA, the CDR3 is TGTGCCAGCATTCCTATCGGGGTAAACTATGGCTACACCTTC.

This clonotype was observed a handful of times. CDR3 protein: CASSYGDGVYQPQHF. The CDR3, as DNA: TGTGCCAGCAGTTACGGGGACGGCGTATATCAGCCCCAGCATTTT. The chain has TRBV6-2 or TRBV6-3 and TRBJ1-5, with D perhaps TRBD1 (5 bases). The germline V and J ends were trimmed by 2 bases and 5 bases, with 13 bases remaining between them. Germline V gene data show CDR1 as MNHEY and CDR2 as SVGEGT. The CDR3 runs to 15 residues.

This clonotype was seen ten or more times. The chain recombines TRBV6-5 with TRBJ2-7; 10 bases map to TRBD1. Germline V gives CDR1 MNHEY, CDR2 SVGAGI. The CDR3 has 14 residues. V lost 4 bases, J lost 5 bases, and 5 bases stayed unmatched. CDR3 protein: CASSSDRGLHEQYF. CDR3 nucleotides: TGTGCCAGCAGTTCAGACAGGGGGCTCCACGAGCAGTACTTC.

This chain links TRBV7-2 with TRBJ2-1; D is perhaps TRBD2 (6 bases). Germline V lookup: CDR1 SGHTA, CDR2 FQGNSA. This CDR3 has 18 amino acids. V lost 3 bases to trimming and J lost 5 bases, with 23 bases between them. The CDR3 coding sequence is TGTGCCAGCAGCTTCACCGGGCGGAGGGGCGGGGACCACAATGAGCAGTTCTTC. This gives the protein CASSFTGRRGGDHNEQFF. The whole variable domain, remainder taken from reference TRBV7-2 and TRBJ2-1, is GAGVSQSPSNKVTEKGKDVELRCDPISGHTALYWYRQSLGQGLEFLIYFQGNSAPDKSGLPSDRFSAERTGGSVSTLTIQRTQQEDSAVYLCASSFTGRRGGDHNEQFFGPGTRLTVL.

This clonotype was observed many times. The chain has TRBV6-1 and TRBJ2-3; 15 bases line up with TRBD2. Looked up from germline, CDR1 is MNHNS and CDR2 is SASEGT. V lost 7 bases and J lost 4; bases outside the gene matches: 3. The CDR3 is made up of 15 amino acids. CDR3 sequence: CASIRTSGGADTQYF. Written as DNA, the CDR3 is TGTGCCAGCATCAGGACTAGCGGGGGGGCAGATACGCAGTATTTT.

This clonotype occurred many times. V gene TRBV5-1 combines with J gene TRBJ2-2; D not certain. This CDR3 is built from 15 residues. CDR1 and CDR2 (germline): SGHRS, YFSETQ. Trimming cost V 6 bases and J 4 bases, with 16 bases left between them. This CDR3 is CASIGLPGPTGELFF. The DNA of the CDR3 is TGCGCCAGCATCGGTCTACCGGGCCCCACCGGGGAGCTGTTTTTT.

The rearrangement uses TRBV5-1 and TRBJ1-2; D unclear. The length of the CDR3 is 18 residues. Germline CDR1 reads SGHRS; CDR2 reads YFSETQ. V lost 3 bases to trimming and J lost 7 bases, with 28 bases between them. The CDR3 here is CASSSWLEKHVLLCGYTF. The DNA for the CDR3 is TGCGCCAGCAGCTCCTGGCTAGAGAAACACGTACTACTCTGTGGCTACACCTTC.

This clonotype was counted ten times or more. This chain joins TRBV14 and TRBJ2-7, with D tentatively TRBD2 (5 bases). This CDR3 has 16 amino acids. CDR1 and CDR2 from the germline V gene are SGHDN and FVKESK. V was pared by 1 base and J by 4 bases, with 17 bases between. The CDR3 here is CASSQVSGVKAYEQYF. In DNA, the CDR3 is TGTGCCAGCAGCCAAGTTTCCGGGGTTAAAGCGTACGAGCAGTACTTC. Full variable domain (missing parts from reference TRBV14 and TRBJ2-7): EAGVTQFPSHSVIEKGQTVTLRCDPISGHDNLYWYRRVMGKEIKFLLHFVKESKQDESGMPNNRFLAERTGGTYSTLKVQPAELEDSGVYFCASSQVSGVKAYEQYFGPGTRLTVT.

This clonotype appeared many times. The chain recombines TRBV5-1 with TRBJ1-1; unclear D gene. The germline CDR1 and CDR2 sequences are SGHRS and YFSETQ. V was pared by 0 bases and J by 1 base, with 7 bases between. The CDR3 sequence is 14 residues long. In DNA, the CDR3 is TGCGCCAGCAGCTTGGGGGATGGGAACACTGAAGCTTTCTTT. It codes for CASSLGDGNTEAFF.